This T cell receptor (beta chain) came from a study of blood T cells in healthy people across ages. Germline lookup yields CDR1 MNHEY and CDR2 SVGEGT. The V and J ends lost 5 bases and 2 bases, in that order; junction bases with no gene match: 6. CDR3 size: 15 residues. With a J-beta primer mix and a sample-barcoded 5' primer, a second PCR ran about 6 to 11 cycles. TCRdb processed the 5' RACE reads anew with MiXCR; each CDR3 protein has one entry. Of roughly 1,700,000 distinct CDR3 sequences in the sample, 28% are singletons; the top ten hold roughly 8.2%. This clonotype was seen at least ten times. The sequenced material came from blood. The clonotype comes from a woman in her twenties or thirties in good health. The genes are TRBV6-2 or TRBV6-3 and TRBJ2-7; TRBD2 matches 10 bases. CDR3 nucleotide sequence: TGTGCCAGCAGTATAACTAGCGGGACCGCCTACGAGCAGTACTTC. Protein sequence: CASSITSGTAYEQYF.